The entry below describes one TCR beta chain. This sample is drawn from a study of blood T cell repertoires in COVID-19. About the study: In each case, the material was cDNA or gDNA derived from T cells, B-cell-depleted T cells, or PBMCs.

This CDR3 has 14 residues. From germline, CDR1 is SGHVS and CDR2 FQNEAQ. V lost 5 bases to trimming and J lost 8 bases, with 18 bases between them. Profiling relied on immunoSEQ multiplex PCR, and the TCRdb table lists in-frame clones only, not all of them. The table records about 400,000 clones, roughly 88% of them present only once. The genes are TRBV7-8 and TRBJ1-2; the D is unclear. Sequencing was carried out using PBMCs or T cells enriched from blood (not recorded which). This sequence originates from a woman aged 40 to 50 with acute COVID-19. CDR3 protein: CASSPAVELGGYTF. The CDR3 bases are TGTGCCAGCAGCCCAGCGGTGGAGCTCGGCGGCTACACCTTC.